What follows are 26 T cell receptor beta chains derived from one specimen sequenced in a study of blood T cells in healthy people across ages. The authors ran a second PCR of roughly 7 to 11 cycles using a sample-barcoded 5' primer and a J-beta primer mix. TCRdb redid the calling of the 5' RACE reads with MiXCR, one entry per CDR3 protein. The sample gives 2 million or so distinct CDR3 sequences, roughly 49% of which show up once; around 2.1% is in the top ten. The sample was blood. These receptor sequences come from a woman aged 40 to 50 in good health.

This clonotype was seen more than once but under ten times. The rearrangement uses TRBV2 and TRBJ2-5; 12 bases align to TRBD2. Per germline, CDR1 SNHLY and CDR2 FYNNEI. The length of the CDR3 is 13 residues. V was pared by 7 bases and J by 5 bases, with 2 bases of the junction left unmatched. CDR3 sequence reads: CASIGLAGETQYF. CDR3 DNA: TGTGCCAGCATTGGACTAGCGGGGGAGACCCAGTACTTC.

The chain is built from TRBV5-1 and TRBJ1-2; D is ambiguous. The ends were cut back, 0 bases at V and 2 bases at J, with 11 bases in the middle. Germline V gene data show CDR1 as SGHRS and CDR2 as YFSETQ. CDR3 length equals 15 residues. The DNA of the CDR3 is TGCGCCAGCAGCTTGGTTCCAGGATTGAACTATGGCTACACCTTC. Translating gives CASSLVPGLNYGYTF.

This chain uses TRBV5-1 with TRBJ2-7; TRBD2 aligns across 13 bases. The J call may be incorrect, as the DNA end agrees better with TRBJ2-5. The CDR3 length is 15 residues. CDR1 is SGHRS and CDR2 is YFSETQ in the germline V gene. The CDR3 DNA sequence: TGCGCCAGCAGACTGACTAGCGGGGGGCCGGGGACCCAGTACTTC. Translating it yields CASRLTSGGPGTQYF.

This clonotype was seen just once. A read error may account for a junction end that differs from germline. The chain links TRBV6-5 to TRBJ2-1; either TRBD1 or TRBD2 may supply D (6 bases each). Germline V gives CDR1 MNHEY, CDR2 SVGAGI. The CDR3 has 14 residues. The CDR3 DNA reads as TGCGCCAGCAGTTTAGGGGGGCATTACAATGAGCAGTTCTTC. Translated, it gives CASSLGGHYNEQFF.

The chain employs TRBV7-9 and TRBJ1-2; D is perhaps TRBD1 (5 bases). The germline V gene has CDR1 SEHNR and CDR2 FQNEAQ (reference sequence). The V and J ends lost 1 base and 0 bases respectively, with 9 bases between them. This CDR3 has 15 amino acids. CDR3 bases: TGTGCCAGCAGCTTAGTTGACAGCACTAACTATGGCTACACCTTC. It yields the protein CASSLVDSTNYGYTF. The complete variable domain, with remaining parts taken from reference TRBV7-9 and TRBJ1-2, reads DTGVSQNPRHKITKRGQNVTFRCDPISEHNRLYWYRQTLGQGPEFLTYFQNEAQLEKSRLLSDRFSAERPKGSFSTLEIQRTEQGDSAMYLCASSLVDSTNYGYTFGSGTRLTVV.

The chain combines TRBV6-2 or TRBV6-3 with TRBJ2-7; TRBD1 aligns across 7 bases. This CDR3 is 13 amino acids long. CDR1 is MNHEY, CDR2 SVGEGT, per germline. Germline trimming cut 6 bases from V and 4 bases from J; bases unmatched to any gene: 6. CDR3 loop: CASRNRGAYEQYF. CDR3 nucleotide sequence: TGTGCCAGCAGGAACAGGGGCGCTTACGAGCAGTACTTC.

J is TRBJ2-2 and V is TRBV5-1; D uncertain. The CDR3 is 12 residues long. Germline values: CDR1 SGHRS, CDR2 YFSETQ. Trimming pared 5 bases from V and 4 bases from J, leaving 6 bases between. The CDR3 DNA is TGCGCCAGCAGGGTCTCCACCGGGGAGCTGTTTTTT. This translates into CASRVSTGELFF. Full variable domain (remainder filled in from reference TRBV5-1 and TRBJ2-2): KAGVTQTPRYLIKTRGQQVTLSCSPISGHRSVSWYQQTPGQGLQFLFEYFSETQRNKGNFPGRFSGRQFSNSRSEMNVSTLELGDSALYLCASRVSTGELFFGEGSRLTVL.

The V and J genes are TRBV9 and TRBJ2-1, with D possibly TRBD2 on 6 matching bases. The V and J ends lost 0 bases and 3 bases respectively, with 13 bases between them. Germline CDR1 and CDR2: SGDLS and YYNGEE. CDR3 length: 16 residues. CDR3 nucleotides: TGTGCCAGCAGCGTAGTCGGAGGGACCGTCTACAATGAGCAGTTCTTC. It codes for CASSVVGGTVYNEQFF.

This clonotype was seen a few times. This rearrangement joins TRBV4-2 to TRBJ2-3; TRBD2 aligns across 9 bases. Germline CDR1 and CDR2: LGHNA and YNFKEQ. J gave up 4 bases and V 0 bases, and 11 bases lay outside the gene matches. The CDR3 totals 18 residues. Here the CDR3 DNA reads TGTGCCAGCAGCCAAGAATCTAAGGGCGGGGGGGCCCCAGATACGCAGTATTTT. Encoded protein: CASSQESKGGGAPDTQYF.

CDR3 residues: CASKVEGGPSSEQYF. CDR3 in DNA: TGTGCCAGCAAAGTGGAGGGGGGGCCTTCGAGTGAGCAGTACTTC. The rearrangement joins TRBV6-2 or TRBV6-3 to TRBJ2-5, with D tentatively TRBD2 (7 bases). CDR3 length equals 15 residues. The germline V gene has CDR1 MNHEY and CDR2 SVGEGT. Between the trimmed V and J ends, which lost 7 bases and 11 bases, there was a span of 26 bases.

The chain employs TRBV13 and TRBJ2-7; 12 bases match TRBD1. Germline trimming cut 5 bases from V and 3 bases from J; bases unmatched to any gene: 5. The CDR3 sequence is 15 residues long. CDR1 and CDR2 from the germline V gene are PRHDT and FYEKMQ (reference sequence). In DNA, the CDR3 is TGTGCCAGCAGCGCGGGACAGGGGGCCGTCTACGAGCAGTACTTC. It is translated as CASSAGQGAVYEQYF.

This clonotype was detected many times. The genes are TRBV12-3 or TRBV12-4 and TRBJ2-5; a weak D match, TRBD1 (5 bases). The CDR3 runs 14 residues. The germline V and J ends were trimmed by 2 bases and 5 bases, with 12 bases remaining between them. CDR3 sequence reads: CASSLFQGRETQYF. In DNA form, the CDR3 reads TGTGCCAGCAGTTTATTCCAGGGTAGGGAGACCCAGTACTTC.

The chain links TRBV6-5 to TRBJ2-7; D not resolved. The CDR3 consists of 15 residues. Between the trimmed V and J ends, which lost 0 bases and 1 base, there was a span of 10 bases. The germline V gene has CDR1 MNHEY and CDR2 SVGAGI. Here the CDR3 DNA reads TGTGCCAGCAGTTACTCCCCCATGGGGTCCTACGAGCAGTACTTC. Translating gives CASSYSPMGSYEQYF.

Only one count was recorded for this clonotype. V and J are TRBV7-8 and TRBJ2-5, with a weak D call TRBD1 (6 bases). CDR3 length: 14 residues. V lost 1 base and J 5 bases, leaving 11 bases between the germline ends. CDR1 is SGHVS and CDR2 is FQNEAQ in the germline V gene. For the CDR3, the DNA is TGTGCCAGCAGCTTAGTCATACAGGGCGAGACCCAGTACTTC. Residues: CASSLVIQGETQYF. The complete variable domain, with remaining parts taken from reference TRBV7-8 and TRBJ2-5, reads GAGVSQSPRYKVAKRGQDVALRCDPISGHVSLFWYQQALGQGPEFLTYFQNEAQLDKSGLPSDRFFAERPEGSVSTLKIQRTQQEDSAVYLCASSLVIQGETQYFGPGTRLLVL.

The chain links TRBV28 to TRBJ1-2, with a weak D call TRBD1 (5 bases). The length of the CDR3 is 15 residues. Germline V gives CDR1 MDHEN, CDR2 SYDVKM. V lost 7 bases, J lost 2 bases, and 17 bases lay in between. In DNA form, the CDR3 reads TGTGCCAGCAAACCTGCTGGGGGAATCAACTATGGCTACACCTTC. Residues: CASKPAGGINYGYTF.

This chain uses TRBV29-1 with TRBJ2-5; TRBD1 aligns across 9 bases. Trimming took 1 base from V and 7 from J; bases not matched to a gene: 1. Germline V CDR1 and CDR2: SQVTM, ANQGSEA. This CDR3 is 12 amino acids long. This CDR3 is CSVEGTGVTQYF. The CDR3 DNA reads TGCAGCGTTGAAGGGACAGGGGTGACCCAGTACTTC. Using reference TRBV29-1 and TRBJ2-5 for the parts outside the CDR3, the full variable domain is SAVISQKPSRDICQRGTSLTIQCQVDSQVTMMFWYRQQPGQSLTLIATANQGSEATYESGFVIDKFPISRPNLTFSTLTVSNMSPEDSSIYLCSVEGTGVTQYFGPGTRLLVL.

The genes are TRBV7-2 and TRBJ2-5, with D perhaps matching TRBD1 or TRBD2 (5 bases each). The germline V gene has CDR1 SGHTA and CDR2 FQGNSA. The CDR3 loop spans 15 amino acids. V shed 5 bases and J shed 4 bases, with 17 bases lying between them. CDR3 in amino acids: CASSLRLGTGETQYF. The CDR3, as DNA: TGTGCCAGCAGCCTCAGACTCGGGACGGGAGAGACCCAGTACTTC.

The V call is TRBV28, the J call TRBJ2-1; weak D call: TRBD2 (6 bases). V lost 4 bases and J lost 5, with 12 bases in between. The CDR3 is 14 residues long. Germline lookup yields CDR1 MDHEN and CDR2 SYDVKM. CDR3 bases: TGTGCCAGCAGTTCTCCCGGAGGGCACAATGAGCAGTTCTTC. Amino acids: CASSSPGGHNEQFF. Full variable domain (remainder filled in from reference TRBV28 and TRBJ2-1): DVKVTQSSRYLVKRTGEKVFLECVQDMDHENMFWYRQDPGLGLRLIYFSYDVKMKEKGDIPEGYSVSREKKERFSLILESASTNQTSMYLCASSSPGGHNEQFFGPGTRLTVL.

This sequence joins TRBV29-1 and TRBJ2-3, with D possibly matching TRBD2 (7 bases). Trimming stripped 8 bases from V and 2 bases from J, with 14 bases between. CDR1 and CDR2 from the germline V gene are SQVTM and ANQGSEA. The CDR3 has 13 amino acids. The CDR3 DNA reads TGCAGCTACAGAGGGGGGGCCACAGATACGCAGTATTTT. This gives the protein CSYRGGATDTQYF.

The DNA for the CDR3 is TGTGCCAGCAGTCGGACAGGGGGCTCGAGGAATCAGCCCCAGCATTTT. Translating it yields CASSRTGGSRNQPQHF. This rearrangement joins TRBV12-3 or TRBV12-4 to TRBJ1-5; 11 bases match TRBD1. CDR3 length: 16 residues. Germline trimming cut 5 bases from V and 4 bases from J; bases unmatched to any gene: 7.

This clonotype was found once. The chain carries TRBV6-5 and TRBJ1-4, with D tentatively TRBD1 (5 bases). Trimming stripped 0 bases from V and 2 bases from J, with 13 bases between. Germline V CDR1 and CDR2: MNHEY, SVGAGI. This CDR3 is built from 17 residues. The CDR3 reads CASSYSQDGDTNEKLFF. The CDR3 DNA is TGTGCCAGCAGTTACTCACAGGACGGGGATACTAATGAAAAACTGTTTTTT.

The gene calls are TRBV4-3 and TRBJ2-5; tentatively, D is TRBD1 (6 bases). The CDR3 has 16 residues. Trimming shortened V by 0 bases and J by 3 bases, and 14 bases separated the two germline ends. Germline V gives CDR1 LGHNA, CDR2 YSLEER. The CDR3 DNA sequence: TGCGCCAGCAGCCAAGATAGGGGGAGATATAAAGAGACCCAGTACTTC. Translated: CASSQDRGRYKETQYF.

The rearrangement joins TRBV20-1 to TRBJ2-1; the D gene could be TRBD1 or TRBD2 (6 bases each). Trimming pared 4 bases from V and 7 bases from J, leaving 23 bases between. Germline values: CDR1 DFQATT, CDR2 SNEGSKA (reference sequence). The CDR3 length is 16 residues. The CDR3 is CSATPVDGGPSNEQFF. The CDR3 DNA reads as TGCAGTGCTACCCCTGTCGACGGGGGCCCCTCTAATGAGCAGTTCTTC.

Comment on this clonotype: A read error is possible here, since a much larger clone lies one base away. The V and J genes are TRBV5-1 and TRBJ2-5; 11 positions agree with TRBD2. The CDR3 runs 17 residues. Per the germline V gene, CDR1 is SGHRS and CDR2 is YFSETQ. V dropped 0 bases and J dropped 1; count of bases not matched to a gene: 5. The CDR3 DNA sequence: TGCGCCAGCAGCTTGGGACTAGCGGGGAGAGCCCAAGAGACCCAGTACTTC. The encoded protein is CASSLGLAGRAQETQYF.

This chain joins TRBV3-1 and TRBJ2-5, with D perhaps assigned TRBD1 or TRBD2 (5 bases each). The assigned J gene may be wrong: the sequence end matches TRBJ2-7 better. Per germline, CDR1 LGHDT and CDR2 YNNKEL (reference sequence). The CDR3 loop spans 15 amino acids. The DNA for the CDR3 is TGTGCCAGCAGCCAAGGAGTAGCCGGGACCTCCGAGCAGTACTTC. It yields the protein CASSQGVAGTSEQYF.

The chain recombines TRBV6-5 with TRBJ1-2; a weak D match, TRBD1 (5 bases). Trimming stripped 0 bases from V and 8 bases from J, with 16 bases between. The CDR3 extends over 15 amino acids. Germline CDR1 is MNHEY and CDR2 is SVGAGI. Here the CDR3 reads CASSYSRDGWDGYTF. Written as DNA, the CDR3 is TGTGCCAGCAGTTACTCTCGGGACGGATGGGACGGCTACACCTTC.